The 13 T cell receptor beta chains below come from one sample, sequenced in a study of T cell responses to AZD1222 COVID-19 vaccine. The protocol was immunoSEQ multiplex PCR, while the TCRdb copy is restricted to in-frame clones and leaves out a portion. This table lists about 140,000 clones. The sequenced material came from peripheral blood. These receptors came from an adult in good health.

The rearrangement links TRBV11-3 to TRBJ2-7; tentative D call: TRBD2 (5 bases). CDR3 length: 14 amino acids. CDR1 SGHNT and CDR2 YENEEA come from the germline V gene. Trimming left V 4 bases short and J 0 bases short, with 10 bases between. The CDR3 reads CASSSLTNSYEQYF. The DNA of the CDR3 is TGTGCCAGCAGCTCCTTGACTAACTCCTACGAGCAGTACTTC.

The rearrangement uses TRBV6-5 and TRBJ1-2, with a possible D match to TRBD1 (5 bases). The germline V and J ends were trimmed by 8 bases and 5 bases, with 18 bases remaining between them. There are 14 residues in the CDR3. Germline values: CDR1 MNHEY, CDR2 SVGAGI. CDR3 bases: TGTGCCAGCGCGCCCGGACACAGCCAATATGGCTACACCTTC. It translates to CASAPGHSQYGYTF.

The chain recombines TRBV4-1 with TRBJ1-1, with 7 bases lining up with TRBD1. The CDR3 has 13 residues. Germline CDR1 MGHRA, CDR2 YSYEKL. Unmatched junction bases numbered 3, after V lost 4 bases and J lost 4 bases. CDR3 amino acids: CASSLRTGTEAFF. The CDR3 nucleotides read TGCGCCAGCAGCCTCAGGACAGGCACTGAAGCTTTCTTT.

V usage is TRBV2 and J usage is TRBJ1-3; unclear D gene. Trimming removed 7 bases from V and 2 bases from J, with 15 bases in between. The CDR3 extends over 15 amino acids. Germline V gene data show CDR1 as SNHLY and CDR2 as FYNNEI. The CDR3 coding sequence is TGTGCCAGCACCCAGGTATGGGGTGCTGGAAACACCATATATTTT. Encoded protein: CASTQVWGAGNTIYF.

The CDR3 region has the DNA TGTGCCAGCAGCCCACAGGTCTCAACTAACTATGGCTACACCTTC. It codes for CASSPQVSTNYGYTF. The chain carries TRBV7-2 and TRBJ1-2; tentative D call: TRBD1 (5 bases). The V gene's germline CDR1 is SGHTA and CDR2 FQGNSA. Trimming left V 5 bases short and J 0 bases short, with 13 bases between. This CDR3 has 15 amino acids. Drawing the rest from reference TRBV7-2 and TRBJ1-2, the complete variable domain is GAGVSQSPSNKVTEKGKDVELRCDPISGHTALYWYRQSLGQGLEFLIYFQGNSAPDKSGLPSDRFSAERTGGSVSTLTIQRTQQEDSAVYLCASSPQVSTNYGYTFGSGTRLTVV.

The chain couples TRBV25-1 to TRBJ1-4; D call uncertain. This CDR3 comprises 15 residues. V lost 4 bases and J 5 bases, leaving 14 bases between the germline ends. Germline V gene sequence: CDR1 MGHDK, CDR2 SYGVNS. In DNA form, the CDR3 reads TGTGCCAGCAGTGCGTGGGGAGGGCCAAATGAAAAACTGTTTTTT. Its translation: CASSAWGGPNEKLFF.

The chain recombines TRBV19 with TRBJ2-1, with 13 bases identical to TRBD2. J lost 8 bases, V lost 0 bases, and 1 base had no gene match. CDR1 and CDR2 (germline): LNHDA, SQIVND (reference sequence). CDR3 length equals 15 residues. The CDR3 bases are TGTGCCAGTAGTATAGAACTAGCGGGGGGGGATGAGCAGTTCTTC. Translating it yields CASSIELAGGDEQFF.

The chain links TRBV9 to TRBJ2-2; 10 nucleotides match TRBD1. The V segment lost 4 bases and the J segment 7 bases; nucleotides outside the gene matches: 7. The germline V gene encodes CDR1 SGDLS and CDR2 YYNGEE. The CDR3 consists of 15 residues. DNA of the CDR3: TGTGCCAGCAGCTTCCGGGACAGGGGTGTCGGGGAGCTGTTTTTT. This encodes CASSFRDRGVGELFF.

J is TRBJ1-2 and V is TRBV20-1; no clear D gene. Germline CDR1 DFQATT, CDR2 SNEGSKA (reference sequence). This CDR3 is built from 9 residues. V was shortened by 8 bases and J by 8 bases, with 9 bases between the two germline ends. For the CDR3, the DNA is TGCAGTCCCTCGCGAGGCTACACCTTC. The encoded protein is CSPSRGYTF.

V and J are TRBV7-6 and TRBJ1-3, with D possibly TRBD1 on 6 matching bases. The CDR3 runs to 20 residues. Trimming left V 4 bases short and J 0 bases short, with 25 bases between. CDR1 SGHVS and CDR2 FNYEAQ come from the germline V gene. In DNA form, the CDR3 reads TGTGCCAGCAGCTCAAACGGGGGGCTCAGCCTGACCACCTCTGGAAACACCATATATTTT. Translated: CASSSNGGLSLTTSGNTIYF.

This chain connects TRBV18 to TRBJ2-7; 7 bases map to TRBD1. The CDR3 extends over 17 amino acids. Germline CDR1 is KGHSH and CDR2 is LQKENI. V gave up 4 bases and J gave up 2 bases; unmatched junction bases: 14. CDR3 sequence reads: CASSLTSGTADPYEQYF. The DNA for the CDR3 is TGTGCCAGCTCACTCACCTCCGGGACAGCCGATCCCTACGAGCAGTACTTC.

The rearrangement uses TRBV7-9 and TRBJ1-3; D may be TRBD1 (6 bases). V lost 6 bases and J 2 bases, leaving 17 bases between the germline ends. In germline, CDR1 is SEHNR, CDR2 FQNEAQ (reference sequence). This CDR3 spans 16 amino acids. The CDR3 DNA reads as TGTGCCAGCAGTCCGTCGATGGGGGCCCCTGGAAACACCATATATTTT. It translates to CASSPSMGAPGNTIYF.

J is TRBJ1-5 and V is TRBV27; TRBD1 aligns across 7 bases. The CDR3 sequence is 14 residues long. V trimming: 6 bases; J trimming: 4 bases; junction bases outside the gene matches: 6. Germline V gene lookup returns CDR1 MNHEY and CDR2 SMNVEV (reference sequence). DNA of the CDR3: TGTGCCAGCAGCCTAGGGGGCCCGAATCAGCCCCAGCATTTT. This sequence encodes CASSLGGPNQPQHF.